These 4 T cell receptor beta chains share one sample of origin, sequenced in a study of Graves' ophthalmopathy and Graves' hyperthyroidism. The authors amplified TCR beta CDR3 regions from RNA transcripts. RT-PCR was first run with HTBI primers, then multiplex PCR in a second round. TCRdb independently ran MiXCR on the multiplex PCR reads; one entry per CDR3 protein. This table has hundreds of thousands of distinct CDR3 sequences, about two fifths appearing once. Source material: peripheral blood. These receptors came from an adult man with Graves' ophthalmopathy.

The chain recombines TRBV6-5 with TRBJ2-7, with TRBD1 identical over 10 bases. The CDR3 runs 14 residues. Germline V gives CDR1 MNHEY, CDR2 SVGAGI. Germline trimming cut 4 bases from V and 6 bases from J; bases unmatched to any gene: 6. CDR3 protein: CASSSWTGGGEQYF. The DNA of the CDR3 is TGTGCCAGCAGTTCGTGGACAGGGGGGGGCGAGCAGTACTTC.

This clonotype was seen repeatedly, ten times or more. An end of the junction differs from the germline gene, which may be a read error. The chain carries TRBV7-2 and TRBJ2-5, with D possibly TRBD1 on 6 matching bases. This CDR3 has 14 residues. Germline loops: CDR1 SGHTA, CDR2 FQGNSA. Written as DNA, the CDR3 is TGTGCTAGCAGCCTGGGCAGGGGCCAAGAGACCCAGTACTTC. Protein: CASSLGRGQETQYF.

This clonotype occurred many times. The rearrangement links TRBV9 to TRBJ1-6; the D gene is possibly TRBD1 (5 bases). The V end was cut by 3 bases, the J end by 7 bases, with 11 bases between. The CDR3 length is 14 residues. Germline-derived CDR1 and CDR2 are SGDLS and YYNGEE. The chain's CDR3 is CASSGGVVNSPLHF. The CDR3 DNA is TGTGCCAGCAGCGGGGGGGTAGTAAATTCACCCCTCCACTTT.

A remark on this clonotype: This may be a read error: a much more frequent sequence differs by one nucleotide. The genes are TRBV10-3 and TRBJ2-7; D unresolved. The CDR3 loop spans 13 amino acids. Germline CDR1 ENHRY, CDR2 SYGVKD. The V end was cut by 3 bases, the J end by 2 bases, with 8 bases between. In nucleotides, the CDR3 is TGTGCCATCAGTGAAAGGAATACCTACGAGCAGTACTTC. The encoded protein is CAISERNTYEQYF.